Here is one TCR beta chain with its context. The antigen remains undetermined. This entry comes from a study of Graves' ophthalmopathy and Graves' hyperthyroidism. Germline CDR1 reads SQVTM; CDR2 reads ANQGSEA. This CDR3 spans 13 amino acids. V lost 2 bases, J lost 7 bases, and 4 bases stayed unmatched. Ophthalmopathy donors were characterized by moderate-to-severe activity, CAS of at least 3, NOSPECS of at least 4, and duration under 3 months. Study-level findings and limits: Blood contained most expanded thyroid clonotypes exceeding 0.001 frequency.

RNA transcripts provided the template for amplifying TCR beta CDR3 regions. RT-PCR in the first round used HTBI primers; a second-round multiplex PCR followed. TCRdb used MiXCR to reprocess the multiplex PCR reads, holding one entry per CDR3 protein. The data contain approximately 45,000 distinct CDR3 sequences, 50% of them seen just once; the ten biggest clones take up approximately 20%. This TCR derives from an adult man with Graves' ophthalmopathy. The sample comprised peripheral blood. The rearrangement joins TRBV29-1 to TRBJ2-4; 8 bases line up with TRBD1. The CDR3 DNA is TGCAGCGTTGAAAGGACAGGGACGAACATTCAGTACTTC. Its protein is CSVERTGTNIQYF. Based on the CDR3 plus reference TRBV29-1 and TRBJ2-4, the full variable domain is SAVISQKPSRDICQRGTSLTIQCQVDSQVTMMFWYRQQPGQSLTLIATANQGSEATYESGFVIDKFPISRPNLTFSTLTVSNMSPEDSSIYLCSVERTGTNIQYFGAGTRLSVL.